Shown below are 17 T cell receptor beta chains from a single sample sequenced in a study of T cells expressing NK-cell markers. TCRdb re-called the 5' RACE reads and gives one entry per CDR3 protein, without DNA. The sample has 150,000 to 180,000 distinct CDR3 sequences, and its top ten clones hold about 39%. The sequencing sample was made of blood T cells: a sorted CD56 or NKG2C T cell subset, CD4+ or CD8+ T cells, or bulk PBMC T cells (not recorded which). The receptors stem from a woman in her 50s in good health.

The chain is built from TRBV5-1 and TRBJ2-7; TCRdb names TRBD1, which stays unverified in the absence of DNA. The CDR3 extends over 14 amino acids. Germline CDR1 reads SGHRS; CDR2 reads YFSETQ. The CDR3 loop is CASSPGQGRNEQYF.

The chain employs TRBV18 and TRBJ2-5. Per germline, CDR1 KGHSH and CDR2 LQKENI. The CDR3 length is 16 residues. The CDR3 spells CASSPGGSLPQETQYF.

The chain recombines TRBV9 with TRBJ2-7; TCRdb indicates TRBD1, and absent DNA this call remains unverified. Germline V gene data show CDR1 as SGDLS and CDR2 as YYNGEE. The CDR3 is 11 residues long. CDR3 region: CASSETPGQYF.

V usage is TRBV7-9 and J usage is TRBJ2-3; TCRdb designates TRBD1, a call that cannot be tested without DNA. This CDR3 comprises 13 residues. Germline CDR1 reads SEHNR; CDR2 reads FQNEAQ (reference sequence). The CDR3 reads CASTPQGGDTQYF.

The rearrangement joins TRBV6-5 to TRBJ1-3; TCRdb names TRBD1, which stays unverified in the absence of DNA. Looked up from germline, CDR1 is MNHEY and CDR2 is SVGAGI. The CDR3 spans 17 residues. CDR3 amino acids: CASSYGTGGPSGNTIYF.

The CDR3 spells CASSYSGATEAFF. The rearrangement joins TRBV6-5 to TRBJ1-1. The CDR3 has 13 amino acids. Looked up from germline, CDR1 is MNHEY and CDR2 is SVGAGI.

The chain couples TRBV18 to TRBJ2-5; without DNA, the TCRdb call of TRBD1 cannot be checked. This CDR3 comprises 19 residues. Germline V gene sequence: CDR1 KGHSH, CDR2 LQKENI. The CDR3 sequence is CASQPSRQTSGAQGETQYF.

This chain connects TRBV12-3 or TRBV12-4 to TRBJ2-1; TCRdb's assignment of TRBD2 cannot be checked, as there is no DNA. CDR3 length: 15 amino acids. The CDR3 protein is CASSFASGYTNEQFF.

The chain joins TRBV7-8 to TRBJ2-3; TCRdb calls TRBD1, which cannot be checked without DNA. The CDR3 has 16 residues. Germline CDR1 and CDR2: SGHVS and FQNEAQ. The CDR3 loop reads CASSLWGRLDTDTQYF.

The chain has TRBV11-2 and TRBJ2-1; TCRdb's D call of TRBD1 is untestable without DNA. The CDR3 is 17 residues long. From germline, CDR1 is SGHAT and CDR2 FQNNGV. The CDR3 reads CASSYGKGFRSYNEQFF.

This chain uses TRBV10-1 with TRBJ2-7; TCRdb indicates TRBD1, and absent DNA this call remains unverified. CDR3 length: 12 residues. Germline V CDR1 and CDR2: WNHNN, SYGVQD (reference sequence). CDR3 in amino acids: CASGASPYEQYF.

The genes are TRBV12-3 or TRBV12-4 and TRBJ2-3; TCRdb selects TRBD1, and the lack of DNA leaves this call unchecked. The CDR3 covers 15 residues. CDR3 protein: CASTPPGQGLDTQYF.

The chain couples TRBV4-1 to TRBJ2-1; TCRdb indicates TRBD1, and absent DNA this call remains unverified. Germline assignment: CDR1 MGHRA and CDR2 YSYEKL. The CDR3 extends over 14 amino acids. This CDR3 is CASSQSRQALKQFF.

V is TRBV24-1 and J is TRBJ1-4; the TCRdb call, TRBD1, lacks DNA for checking. CDR1 KGHDR and CDR2 SFDVKD come from the germline V gene. The CDR3 totals 15 residues. CDR3 amino acids: CATSDREDTSEKLFF.

The rearrangement uses TRBV9 and TRBJ2-1. The CDR3 loop spans 14 amino acids. Germline lookup yields CDR1 SGDLS and CDR2 YYNGEE. CDR3 region: CASSVEEIYNEQFF.

V usage is TRBV5-1 and J usage is TRBJ2-5; TCRdb selects TRBD1, and the lack of DNA leaves this call unchecked. The CDR3 spans 16 residues. Germline V CDR1 and CDR2: SGHRS, YFSETQ. Here the CDR3 reads CASSDPRQALQETQYF. The entire variable domain, with the rest obtained from reference TRBV5-1 and TRBJ2-5, is as follows: KAGVTQTPRYLIKTRGQQVTLSCSPISGHRSVSWYQQTPGQGLQFLFEYFSETQRNKGNFPGRFSGRQFSNSRSEMNVSTLELGDSALYLCASSDPRQALQETQYFGPGTRLLVL.

The chain couples TRBV20-1 to TRBJ2-7; TCRdb selects TRBD2, and the lack of DNA leaves this call unchecked. CDR3 length: 16 residues. CDR1 is DFQATT, CDR2 SNEGSKA, per germline (reference sequence). The CDR3 here is CSARDKARREGDEQYF.